This TCR beta chain was retrieved from a study of T cell changes during pregnancy in multiple sclerosis. The V segment lost 4 bases and the J segment 5 bases; nucleotides outside the gene matches: 16. Germline CDR1 is LGHNA and CDR2 is YSLEER. The length of the CDR3 is 17 residues. The table came from immunoSEQ multiplex PCR; TCRdb's copy has only in-frame clones and leaves some out. The sample holds approximately 20,000 clones; around nine tenths are singletons and the top ten take roughly 5.1%. V is TRBV4-3 and J is TRBJ2-5; 7 nucleotides agree with TRBD1. This material consisted of CD8+ T cells from peripheral blood mononuclear cells, taken after pregnancy. This receptor was obtained from a female donor in good health, enrolled as a control in a pregnancy study. The CDR3 DNA reads TGCGCCAGCAGCCGAAACCCGGGGCGAACAGGGGCTGAGACCCAGTACTTC. Amino acids: CASSRNPGRTGAETQYF.